The clone carrying this T cell receptor (beta chain) showed up just once. PCR involved 60 Vbeta and 13 Jbeta primers. TCRdb's copy holds only in-frame clones and misses some; the assay was immunoSEQ multiplex PCR. This sample has roughly 140,000 clones, with around four fifths found just once. This record comes from a study of cytomegalovirus exposure and HLA in healthy donors. CDR1 is PRHDT and CDR2 is FYEKMQ in the germline V gene (reference sequence). The CDR3 spans 16 residues. J was trimmed by 4 bases and V by 5 bases; bases with no gene match: 8. Material: PBMCs. The TCR comes from a woman aged 60-75 years in good health and CMV-seropositive. V gene TRBV13 combines with J gene TRBJ2-7, with 13 bases aligning to TRBD2. CDR3 sequence (DNA): TGTGCCAGCAGCGGACTAGCGGGAGAGGAGGAATACGAGCAGTACTTC. Translating it yields CASSGLAGEEEYEQYF. The whole variable domain, filled in from reference TRBV13 and TRBJ2-7, reads AAGVIQSPRHLIKEKRETATLKCYPIPRHDTVYWYQQGPGQDPQFLISFYEKMQSDKGSIPDRFSAQQFSDYHSELNMSSLELGDSALYFCASSGLAGEEEYEQYFGPGTRLTVT.